The rows below give T cell receptor beta chains drawn from one sample of a study of shared clonotypes between healthy human individuals. Repertoires were generated with immunoSEQ multiplex PCR, while TCRdb's copy carries only in-frame clones and drops some. The table lists about 2.1 million clones, 93% of them singletons. Material for sequencing was naive CD8+ T cells from PBMCs. Every receptor here comes from a man aged 18 to 30 in good health. Some clones in this sample may be carry-over from other donors' samples. The CDR3 runs from the conserved cysteine through the conserved F or W. Each record gives: clone size, CDR3 length, J gene, D gene, V gene, CDR3 DNA, CDR3 protein. The D gene is left open where the match is weak. The size field is filled for only some rows; it gives once, few, many or a size class.

clone size: once; CDR3 length: 15; J gene: TRBJ1-2; D gene: NA; V gene: TRBV13; CDR3 DNA: TGTGCCAGCAGCTCCACAAACGAGAGAGGCTATGGCTACACCTTC; CDR3 protein: CASSSTNERGYGYTF
clone size: NA; CDR3 length: 13; J gene: TRBJ1-2; D gene: TRBD1; V gene: TRBV6-5; CDR3 DNA: TGTGCCAGCAGTACCTGGACAGGGGAGGGCTACACCTTC; CDR3 protein: CASSTWTGEGYTF
clone size: NA; CDR3 length: 14; J gene: TRBJ1-5; D gene: NA; V gene: TRBV5-8; CDR3 DNA: TGTGCCGGCCGGGGGGCCCGAGACAATCAGCCCCAGCATTTT; CDR3 protein: CAGRGARDNQPQHF
clone size: NA; CDR3 length: 14; J gene: TRBJ2-7; D gene: NA; V gene: TRBV28; CDR3 DNA: TGTGCCAGCAGGGGCAGGGCGAGCTCCTACGAGCAGTACTTC; CDR3 protein: CASRGRASSYEQYF
clone size: NA; CDR3 length: 13; J gene: TRBJ2-7; D gene: NA; V gene: TRBV27; CDR3 DNA: TGTGCCAGCAGTTTGGGCAGTATACACGAGCAGTACTTC; CDR3 protein: CASSLGSIHEQYF
clone size: NA; CDR3 length: 14; J gene: TRBJ1-5; D gene: NA; V gene: TRBV28; CDR3 DNA: TGTGCCAGCAGCCCCAGGATTAGCAATCAGCCCCAGCATTTT; CDR3 protein: CASSPRISNQPQHF
clone size: NA; CDR3 length: 16; J gene: TRBJ2-6; D gene: TRBD2; V gene: TRBV27; CDR3 DNA: TGTGCCAGCAGTTTATCGCTAGCGGGAGCAACCAACGTCCTGACTTTC; CDR3 protein: CASSLSLAGATNVLTF
clone size: NA; CDR3 length: 13; J gene: TRBJ2-3; D gene: NA; V gene: TRBV4-1; CDR3 DNA: TGCGCCAGCAGCCAAGTCGGCGCAGATACGCAGTATTTT; CDR3 protein: CASSQVGADTQYF
clone size: NA; CDR3 length: 14; J gene: TRBJ1-4; D gene: TRBD1; V gene: TRBV7-9; CDR3 DNA: TGTGCCAGCAGCTTGGACAGGGTTAATGAAAAACTGTTTTTT; CDR3 protein: CASSLDRVNEKLFF
clone size: NA; CDR3 length: 21; J gene: TRBJ2-1; D gene: TRBD2; V gene: TRBV27; CDR3 DNA: TGTGCCAGCAGTTTATACCAGACGGGACTAGCGGGAGGAACACCCTACAATGAGCAGTTCTTC; CDR3 protein: CASSLYQTGLAGGTPYNEQFF
clone size: NA; CDR3 length: 14; J gene: TRBJ1-1; D gene: NA; V gene: TRBV6-5; CDR3 DNA: TGTGCCAGCAGCACACCCCACGACAGCCCTGAAGCTTTCTTT; CDR3 protein: CASSTPHDSPEAFF
clone size: NA; CDR3 length: 15; J gene: TRBJ1-5; D gene: TRBD1; V gene: TRBV11-2; CDR3 DNA: TGTGCCAGCAGCCCGGAAACAGGGGTCGGGCAGCCCCAGCATTTT; CDR3 protein: CASSPETGVGQPQHF
clone size: NA; CDR3 length: 17; J gene: TRBJ2-7; D gene: TRBD2; V gene: TRBV5-1; CDR3 DNA: TGCGCCAGCAGCTTTTCGATTATGGGACTAGCGGGAGTCGAGCAGTACTTC; CDR3 protein: CASSFSIMGLAGVEQYF
clone size: NA; CDR3 length: 14; J gene: TRBJ2-2; D gene: NA; V gene: TRBV7-6; CDR3 DNA: TGTGCCAGCAGCTCCGGGGGGAACACCGGGGAGCTGTTTTTT; CDR3 protein: CASSSGGNTGELFF
clone size: NA; CDR3 length: 14; J gene: TRBJ2-1; D gene: NA; V gene: TRBV14; CDR3 DNA: TGTGCCAGCACCGCGGGACCTATCTACAATGAGCAGTTCTTC; CDR3 protein: CASTAGPIYNEQFF